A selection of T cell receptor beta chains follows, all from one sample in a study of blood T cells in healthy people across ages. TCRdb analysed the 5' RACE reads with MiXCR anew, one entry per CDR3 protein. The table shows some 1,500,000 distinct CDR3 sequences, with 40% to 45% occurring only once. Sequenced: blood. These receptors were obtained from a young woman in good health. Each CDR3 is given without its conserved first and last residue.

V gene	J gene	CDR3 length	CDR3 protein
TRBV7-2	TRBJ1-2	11	ASSPEANYGYT
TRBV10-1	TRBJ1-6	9	ARTGVSPLH
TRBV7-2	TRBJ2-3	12	ASSWTGGEDTQY
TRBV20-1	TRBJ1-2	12	SARGLGSLYGYT
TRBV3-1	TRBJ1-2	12	ASSQVGRAGGYT
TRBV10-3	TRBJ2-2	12	AISTTVNTGGLF
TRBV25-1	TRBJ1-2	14	ASSDPTRSGAYGYT
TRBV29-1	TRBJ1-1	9	SGQGNTEAF
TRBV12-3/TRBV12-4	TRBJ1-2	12	ASSLLGQGDGYT
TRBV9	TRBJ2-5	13	ASSVGTGGRETQY
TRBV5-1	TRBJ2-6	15	ASGRDSKHSGANVLT
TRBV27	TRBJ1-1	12	ASSLPGGSSEAF
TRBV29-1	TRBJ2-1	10	SLLTGGGEQF
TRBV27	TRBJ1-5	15	ASRYRGGYGSNQPQH
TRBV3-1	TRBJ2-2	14	ASSQVLAGLTGELF
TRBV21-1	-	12	ASSKVYRGSEQY
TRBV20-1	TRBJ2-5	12	SAHGQGPYNEQY
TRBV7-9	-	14	ASSPGGSGGAYEQY
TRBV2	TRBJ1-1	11	ASSLTQPTEAF
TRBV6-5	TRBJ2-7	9	VVAGGYEQY
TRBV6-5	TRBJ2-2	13	ASSYSTRNTGELF
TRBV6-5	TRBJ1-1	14	ASTYTRAGSNTEAF
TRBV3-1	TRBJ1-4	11	ASSQRGGEKLF
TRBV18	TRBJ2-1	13	ASSPRPGTGDEQF
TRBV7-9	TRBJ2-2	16	ASSFPKESGGDTGELF
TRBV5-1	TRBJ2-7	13	ASSLGTYTRNEQY
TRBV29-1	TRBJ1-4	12	SVRTALGGEKLF
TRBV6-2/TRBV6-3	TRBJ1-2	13	ASNYRTTANYGYT
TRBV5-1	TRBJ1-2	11	ASSLERNYGYT
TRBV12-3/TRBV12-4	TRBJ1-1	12	ASTLRRVDTEAF
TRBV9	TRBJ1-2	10	ASSGTGVGYT
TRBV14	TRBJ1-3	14	ASSVVGENPGNTIY
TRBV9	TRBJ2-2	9	ASTGPRELF
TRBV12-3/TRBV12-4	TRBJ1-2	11	TSSLAETYGYT
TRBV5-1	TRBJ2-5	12	ASSLALTPKTQY
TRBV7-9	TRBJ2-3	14	ASSPGRGLSTDTQY
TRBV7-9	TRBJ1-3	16	ASSLARRPQGTGNTIY
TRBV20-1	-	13	SARDHRGSAYEQY
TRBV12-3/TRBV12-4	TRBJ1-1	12	ASRTQGTNTEAF
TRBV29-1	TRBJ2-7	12	SVAWTSGPYEQY
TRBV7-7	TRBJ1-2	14	ASSLYPEGILYGYT
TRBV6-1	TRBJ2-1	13	ASRPIQGAENEQF
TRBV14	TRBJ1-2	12	ASSSGRGSGGYT
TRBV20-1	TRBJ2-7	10	SARDQGDKQY
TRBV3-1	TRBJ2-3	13	ASSLLASSTDAQY
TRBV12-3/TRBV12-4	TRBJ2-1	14	ASRGLAGGRYNEQF
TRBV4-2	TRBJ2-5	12	ASSPSSGRNEQY
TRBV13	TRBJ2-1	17	ASSLSPWRGKSTYNEQF
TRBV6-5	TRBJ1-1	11	ASRSVRGTEAF
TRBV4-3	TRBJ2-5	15	ASSQVFTGEYQETQY
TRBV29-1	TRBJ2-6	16	SVEVVGGNKFGANVLT
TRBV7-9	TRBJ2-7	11	ASRSTVPYEQY